This entry lists 7 T cell receptor beta chains sequenced from one sample in a study of OX40 agonist ivuxolimab in advanced cancers. Measured with immunoSEQ multiplex PCR; TCRdb has only the in-frame clones, and not every one. The table records roughly 76,000 clones, around 90% of them present only once. Sequencing used CD4+ or CD8+ T cells sorted from blood, obtained in a trial of the OX40 agonist ivuxolimab. These TCRs come from an adult with an advanced solid tumor such as melanoma, head and neck, liver or kidney cancer.

The chain is built from TRBV9 and TRBJ2-2; D gene unclear. Per germline, CDR1 SGDLS and CDR2 YYNGEE. V was clipped by 6 bases and J by 4 bases, with 13 bases between them. This CDR3 spans 14 amino acids. The CDR3 loop reads CASTTESSTGELFF. The CDR3 coding sequence is TGTGCCAGCACAACAGAGTCGAGCACCGGGGAGCTGTTTTTT. The whole variable domain, remainder taken from reference TRBV9 and TRBJ2-2, is DSGVTQTPKHLITATGQRVTLRCSPRSGDLSVYWYQQSLDQGLQFLIQYYNGEERAKGNILERFSAQQFPDLHSELNLSSLELGDSALYFCASTTESSTGELFFGEGSRLTVL.

This clone was picked up a small number of times. This CDR3 is also generated by other DNA sequences in the sample. V is TRBV7-2 and J is TRBJ1-4; D is possibly TRBD1 (5 bases). The CDR3 sequence is 14 residues long. Germline V gene lookup returns CDR1 SGHTA and CDR2 FQGNSA. With 3 bases removed from V and 0 bases from J, the gap between germline ends came to 5 bases. The CDR3 coding sequence is TGTGCCAGCAGCTTGACAGCAACTAATGAAAAACTGTTTTTT. This sequence encodes CASSLTATNEKLFF.

The chain uses TRBV5-4 and TRBJ2-3; D could derive from TRBD1 or TRBD2 (5 bases each). Germline CDR1 is SGHNT and CDR2 is YYREEE (reference sequence). CDR3 size: 16 residues. V lost 3 bases to trimming and J lost 0 bases, with 14 bases between them. CDR3 DNA: TGTGCCAGCAGCTCCCCCAGGGACGGGAGCACAGATACGCAGTATTTT. Amino acid sequence: CASSSPRDGSTDTQYF.

In this sample, this clone turned up once. The chain couples TRBV19 to TRBJ2-6; 7 bases are shared with TRBD1. CDR3 length: 16 residues. V was clipped by 6 bases and J by 1 base; unmatched bases: 6. Germline values: CDR1 LNHDA, CDR2 SQIVND (reference sequence). The CDR3 sequence is CASRRDSLSGANVLTF. Here the CDR3 DNA reads TGTGCCAGTAGGAGGGACAGTCTTTCTGGGGCCAACGTCCTGACTTTC.

As DNA, the CDR3 is TGTGCCAGTAGTATGAAACACGGGACAGGGGCCTACTACGAGCAGTACTTC. This encodes CASSMKHGTGAYYEQYF. This chain connects TRBV19 to TRBJ2-7, with TRBD1 matching over 10 bases. The germline V gene has CDR1 LNHDA and CDR2 SQIVND (reference sequence). J gave up 3 bases and V 3 bases, and 11 bases lay outside the gene matches. The CDR3 has 17 residues.

CDR3 sequence (DNA): TGTGCCAGTAGTTCGCCCCAGGCCCGGGACGAGCAGTACTTC. It specifies CASSSPQARDEQYF. V gene TRBV19 combines with J gene TRBJ2-7; unclear D gene. The CDR3 is made up of 14 amino acids. Trimming took off 5 bases at V and 5 bases at J, with 16 bases between the two ends. Per germline, CDR1 LNHDA and CDR2 SQIVND (reference sequence).

This chain uses TRBV6-1 with TRBJ2-4; 8 bases agree with TRBD1. This CDR3 has 14 residues. Germline CDR1 is MNHNS and CDR2 is SASEGT. The trim removed 4 bases at V and 4 bases at J, leaving 3 bases unmatched. CDR3 loop: CASSGRTGKNIQYF. The DNA of the CDR3 is TGTGCCAGCAGTGGACGGACAGGGAAAAACATTCAGTACTTC.